These 5 T cell receptor beta chains came from one sample sequenced in a study of shared clonotypes between healthy human individuals. Assay: immunoSEQ multiplex PCR; the TCRdb copy retains only in-frame clones and omits some. The sample lists about 1.1 million clones; about 84% were seen once. Sequenced sample: memory CD4+ T cells from PBMCs. The subset is: CD45RA-negative fraction. The receptors originated from a man aged 18-30 years in good health. Some clones in this sample may be carry-over from other donors' samples.

The CDR3 is CASSSTGGGYYGYTF. The DNA for the CDR3 is TGTGCCAGCAGCAGTACAGGGGGCGGATACTATGGCTACACCTTC. The chain couples TRBV5-6 to TRBJ1-2; the match to TRBD1 covers 9 bases. This CDR3 is built from 15 residues. Germline CDR1 reads SGHDT; CDR2 reads YYEEEE. The V segment lost 4 bases and the J segment 3 bases; nucleotides outside the gene matches: 7.

This clone showed up just once. A much bigger clone sits one base away, suggesting this may be a read error. DNA of the CDR3: TGTGCCAGCAGGGCGACAGGGATGGAATGGGGCTACACCTTC. Amino acid sequence: CASRATGMEWGYTF. The gene calls are TRBV28 and TRBJ1-2, with 7 bases that match TRBD1. Trimming cost V 6 bases and J 8 bases; bases outside gene matches: 12. The CDR3 contains 14 residues. Germline-derived CDR1 and CDR2 are MDHEN and SYDVKM.

Note on this clone: This same CDR3 is encoded by further DNA sequences in the sample. The rearrangement joins TRBV28 to TRBJ2-1; D perhaps matches TRBD2 (6 bases). The CDR3 length is 14 residues. Trimming stripped 2 bases from V and 4 bases from J, with 9 bases between. The germline gives CDR1 MDHEN, CDR2 SYDVKM. CDR3 amino acids: CASSLVGSYNEQFF. DNA for the CDR3: TGTGCCAGCAGTTTAGTCGGGAGTTACAATGAGCAGTTCTTC.

This clone was counted a single time. The chain recombines TRBV7-9 with TRBJ2-7; TRBD1 agrees at 11 bases. This CDR3 spans 15 amino acids. Germline lookup yields CDR1 SEHNR and CDR2 FQNEAQ (reference sequence). With V trimmed by 8 bases and J by 7 bases, 13 bases remained unmatched. The CDR3 here is CASFAIGTGGGEQYF. The CDR3 region has the DNA TGTGCCAGCTTCGCGATAGGGACAGGGGGAGGTGAGCAGTACTTC.

V and J are TRBV30 and TRBJ2-5; 7 positions match TRBD2. Trimming at V came to 4 bases and at J to 4 bases, leaving 12 bases not matched to a gene. This CDR3 has 15 amino acids. The germline CDR1 and CDR2 sequences are GTSNPN and SVGIG (reference sequence). CDR3 region: CAWNRGRRLGETQYF. CDR3 bases: TGTGCCTGGAACCGCGGGAGACGGTTAGGAGAGACCCAGTACTTC.